This T cell receptor beta chain is from a study of cytomegalovirus exposure and HLA in healthy donors. General study points: The classifier reportedly diagnosed cytomegalovirus status with high specificity and sensitivity. The TCR clusters that emerged in the first cohort tended, a later analysis found, to co-occur in the approximately 130 validation repertoires. There were three CMV-associated chains whose specificity for CMV antigens was confirmed in vitro. TCR beta chains numbering under 200 were designated cytomegalovirus-associated.

This CDR3 is built from 14 residues. Germline V gives CDR1 SGHRS, CDR2 YFSETQ. On this clone itself: Its target is unknown.

Some clones are missing from TCRdb's copy, which holds only in-frame ones; the method was immunoSEQ multiplex PCR. The sample contains 60,000 to 70,000 clones, approximately 92% of which appear only once. The sample taken for sequencing was PBMCs. This clonotype was sampled from a man between 18 and 29 years old in good health and CMV-seropositive. The gene calls are TRBV5-1 and TRBJ2-5, with 7 bases fitting TRBD1. The last part of the DNA fits TRBJ2-7 better; the J call may be wrong. This chain's CDR3 is CASSLEQGPYEQYF. CDR3 DNA: TGCGCCAGCAGCTTGGAACAGGGGCCCTACGAGCAGTACTTC.